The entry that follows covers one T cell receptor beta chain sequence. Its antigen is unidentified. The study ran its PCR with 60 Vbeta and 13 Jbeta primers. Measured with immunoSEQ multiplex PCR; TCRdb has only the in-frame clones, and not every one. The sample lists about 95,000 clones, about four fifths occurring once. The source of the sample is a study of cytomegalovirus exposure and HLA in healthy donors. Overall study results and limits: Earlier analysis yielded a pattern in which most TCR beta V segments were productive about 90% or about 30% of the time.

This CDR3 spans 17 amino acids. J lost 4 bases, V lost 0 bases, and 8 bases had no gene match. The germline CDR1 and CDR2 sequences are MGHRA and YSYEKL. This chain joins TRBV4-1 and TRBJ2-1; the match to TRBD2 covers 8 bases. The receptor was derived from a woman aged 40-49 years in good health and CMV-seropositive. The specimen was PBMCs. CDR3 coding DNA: TGCGCCAGCAGCCAAGACGGTAGCGGGACGACATACAATGAGCAGTTCTTC. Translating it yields CASSQDGSGTTYNEQFF.